The rows below give T cell receptor beta chains drawn from one sample of a study of blood T cell repertoires in COVID-19. The protocol was immunoSEQ multiplex PCR, while the TCRdb copy is restricted to in-frame clones and leaves out a portion. The repertoire holds 100,000 to 150,000 clones, with around 83% as singletons. The specimen sequenced was peripheral blood. The receptors derive from a man aged 80 or over with active or convalescent COVID-19. Both conserved end residues are part of each CDR3. Each record gives: clone size, V gene, CDR3 length, J gene, D gene, CDR3 DNA, CDR3 protein. D genes are given only for firm matches. Only some rows state a clone size, as once, few, many or a class for expanded clones.

>-|TRBV28|15|TRBJ2-7|-
TGTGCCAGCAGTTTTGGAGGGACCCACGGATACGAGCAGTACTTC
CASSFGGTHGYEQYF
>-|TRBV6-5|14|TRBJ1-1|TRBD1
TGTGCCAGCAGGCCACAGGGGATTGGCACTGAAGCTTTCTTT
CASRPQGIGTEAFF
>-|TRBV28|14|TRBJ1-6|-
TGTGCCAGCAGCCGCAGCTCCTATAATTCACCCCTCCACTTT
CASSRSSYNSPLHF
>-|TRBV5-6|16|TRBJ2-3|-
TGTGCCAGCAGCTTGGCCGCGTCACCTAGCACAGATACGCAGTATTTT
CASSLAASPSTDTQYF
>few|TRBV2|13|TRBJ2-7|-
TGTGCCAGCAGAGGGGACTCGTGGAACGAGCAGTACTTC
CASRGDSWNEQYF
>few|TRBV18|16|TRBJ2-2|-
TGTGCCAGCTCACCACTTTCCCAGGGAGGAACCGGGGAGCTGTTTTTT
CASSPLSQGGTGELFF
>-|TRBV2|13|TRBJ1-4|-
TGTGCCAGCAGGGGAGAGTTCGGTGAAAAACTGTTTTTT
CASRGEFGEKLFF
>-|TRBV12-5|17|TRBJ2-2|TRBD2
TGTGCTAGTGGTTTGGGAGTTAGCGGGGGGAACACCGGGGAGCTGTTTTTT
CASGLGVSGGNTGELFF
>-|TRBV29-1|14|TRBJ1-4|TRBD1
TGCAGCGCTTGGGAGACAGGGTCTAATGAAAAACTGTTTTTT
CSAWETGSNEKLFF
>-|TRBV7-9|13|TRBJ2-1|-
TGTGCCAGCAGCGGAGGCGCGCTTGATGAGCAGTTCTTC
CASSGGALDEQFF
>-|TRBV29-1|12|TRBJ1-2|-
TGCAGCGTCGGTTCGGTTAACTATGGCTACACCTTC
CSVGSVNYGYTF
>-|TRBV19|12|TRBJ2-3|-
TGTGCCAGTAGTCTCTCCACAGATACGCAGTATTTT
CASSLSTDTQYF
>-|TRBV12-3/TRBV12-4|13|TRBJ2-3|-
TGTGCCAGCATAGTGCGGGGCACAGATACGCAGTATTTT
CASIVRGTDTQYF